A single sample gave rise to the 10 T cell receptor beta chains below, sequenced in a study of blood T cell repertoires in COVID-19. Libraries were prepared by immunoSEQ multiplex PCR; TCRdb keeps only in-frame clonotypes and omits some of them. The sample lists over 85,000 clones, approximately 84% seen once, with 7.5% to 10% in the top ten. The sequenced sample consisted of peripheral blood. These receptors originate from a man in his forties with active or convalescent COVID-19.

This clone showed up just a few times. This chain connects TRBV27 to TRBJ2-7, with a possible D match to TRBD1 (6 bases). V gave up 5 bases and J gave up 2 bases, with 19 bases separating them. Germline V lookup: CDR1 MNHEY, CDR2 SMNVEV (reference sequence). The CDR3 spans 16 residues. CDR3 in amino acids: CASSVLQGPPPYEQYF. DNA of the CDR3: TGTGCCAGCAGTGTCCTCCAGGGGCCCCCACCCTACGAGCAGTACTTC.

The V and J genes are TRBV30 and TRBJ1-5; 10 nucleotides agree with TRBD1. J gave up 1 base and V 1 base, and 4 bases lay outside the gene matches. This CDR3 contains 16 residues. CDR1 is GTSNPN and CDR2 is SVGIG in the germline V gene (reference sequence). In DNA, the CDR3 is TGTGCCTGGAGTGCGGGGACAGGGGTAAGCAATCAGCCCCAGCATTTT. Its protein product is CAWSAGTGVSNQPQHF.

This clone was counted between two and nine times. The CDR3 region is CASSQVLNSFLILPQHF. In DNA form, the CDR3 reads TGTGCCAGCAGCCAAGTCTTAAACAGCTTCTTAATTTTACCCCAGCATTTT. V usage is TRBV3-1 (or the pseudogene TRBV3-2) and J usage is TRBJ1-5; D not certain. Trimming shortened V by 1 base and J by 10 bases, and 23 bases separated the two germline ends. Germline values: CDR1 LGHDT, CDR2 YNNKEL (reference sequence). The CDR3 consists of 17 residues.

V usage is TRBV5-1 and J usage is TRBJ1-5; D remains unclear. The CDR3 contains 15 residues. CDR1 is SGHRS and CDR2 is YFSETQ in the germline V gene. V was trimmed by 2 bases and J by 1 base, leaving 10 bases between them. Here the CDR3 DNA reads TGCGCCAGCAGCTTCGAGGGCTCGAGCAATCAGCCCCAGCATTTT. Encoded protein: CASSFEGSSNQPQHF. Using reference TRBV5-1 and TRBJ1-5 for the parts outside the CDR3, the full variable domain is KAGVTQTPRYLIKTRGQQVTLSCSPISGHRSVSWYQQTPGQGLQFLFEYFSETQRNKGNFPGRFSGRQFSNSRSEMNVSTLELGDSALYLCASSFEGSSNQPQHFGDGTRLSIL.

The J gene is TRBJ1-5, the V gene TRBV19; the D gene is possibly TRBD1 (5 bases). The CDR3 covers 14 residues. The V gene lost 7 bases and the J gene lost 7 bases, with 17 bases spanning the gap. Germline V lookup: CDR1 LNHDA, CDR2 SQIVND (reference sequence). The CDR3 DNA sequence: TGTGCCAGTACCATAGGAGGGACGGGGCAGCCCCAGCATTTT. It specifies CASTIGGTGQPQHF.

Turning to this clone: Within the sample, other DNA sequences also encode this same CDR3. The genes are TRBV18 and TRBJ2-1; maybe TRBD2 (6 bases). The V gene's germline CDR1 is KGHSH and CDR2 LQKENI. V was cut by 3 bases and J by 3 bases, with 12 bases left in between. The CDR3 is 15 amino acids. The CDR3, as DNA: TGTGCCAGCTCACCTACCCTAGCGAGCTACAATGAGCAGTTCTTC. Encoded protein: CASSPTLASYNEQFF.

Note on this clone: The junction differs from germline at one of its ends, possibly a read error. The CDR3 nucleotides are TGTGCCAGCAGTTTATTTCGGGACAGTTTCTTC. Its protein is CASSLFRDSFF. The chain combines TRBV28 with TRBJ1-2; 7 bases line up with TRBD1. This CDR3 has 11 amino acids. Germline V gene lookup returns CDR1 MDHEN and CDR2 SYDVKM.

The chain carries TRBV6-2 or TRBV6-3 and TRBJ1-1; tentatively, D is TRBD1 (6 bases). V was clipped by 2 bases and J by 1 base, with 14 bases between them. Germline V lookup: CDR1 MNHEY, CDR2 SVGEGT. The CDR3 is 16 amino acids. This CDR3 is CASSYPQGRRNTEAFF. In DNA form, the CDR3 reads TGTGCCAGCAGTTACCCACAGGGACGGAGGAACACTGAAGCTTTCTTT.

This clone is labeled large. The CDR3 DNA sequence: TGTGCCAGTAGTATCTCTCTTGGTAGTGAGCAGTTCTTC. This translates into CASSISLGSEQFF. This chain joins TRBV19 and TRBJ2-1; D is ambiguous. The CDR3 is made up of 13 amino acids. V gave up 3 bases and J gave up 9 bases, with 12 bases separating them. The V gene's germline CDR1 is LNHDA and CDR2 SQIVND (reference sequence).

This chain joins TRBV5-1 and TRBJ2-7; 7 bases are a match to TRBD1. This CDR3 has 14 residues. The germline V gene encodes CDR1 SGHRS and CDR2 YFSETQ. V lost 3 bases to trimming and J lost 3 bases; unmatched junction nucleotides: 6. This CDR3 reads CASSWGQPIYEQYF. CDR3 DNA sequence: TGCGCCAGCAGCTGGGGACAGCCTATCTACGAGCAGTACTTC.